This TCR beta chain was profiled in a study of identical twins (dated by TCRdb to 2016 to 2017). General notes on the study: The study deep-sequenced TCR alpha and beta repertoires from monozygotic twins, unrelated adults of various ages and cord blood to test whether fetal clonotypes persist. Replicate twin experiments were performed at different times using different library preparation protocols to rule out contamination. The investigation overall reported the following: Out-of-frame TCR alpha sequences shared between twins showed an excess of low generation-probability sequences compared with coincidental sharing between unrelated individuals. Because the same donors could not be followed over many years, the conclusions relied on cross-sectional statistical analysis. In monozygotic twins, recombination models systematically underestimated out-of-frame TCR alpha sharing, but the models matched the sharing seen between unrelated individuals. Abundant cord blood beta clonotypes had fewer insertions, young adult naive repertoires showed a similar but weaker trend, and memory repertoires showed no such trend. Invariant T cells such as MAIT and iNKT could partly confound zero-insertion analyses, though diverse VJ usage argued against this for most clonotypes. Excess twin sharing in beta out-of-frame sequences was weaker because fewer shared sequences lowered the signal-to-noise ratio.

V gives up 7 bases and J gives up 4 bases, and the segment between their germline ends measures 13 bases. From the cysteine through the phenylalanine, the CDR3 covers 13 amino acids. The read is trimmed to its CDR3 DNA, 39 bases read in frame from base 1. Only healthy Caucasian donors were included. Three pairs of female monozygotic twins, all aged roughly 18 to 29 years, were included in the twin cohort. Positive isolation kits from Invitrogen were used to isolate the CD4+ and CD8+ T cell populations. The protocol used for the library was 5' RACE. Sequencing relied on an Illumina HiSeq 2000. Template switching introduced a universal primer binding site; the final cDNA contained a unique molecular identifier, enabling accurate counting of TCR cDNA molecules. First-strand cDNA for TCR alpha and beta chains was synthesized from specific primers in the conserved constant-segment region. Each cDNA library was double barcoded, with a SMART-Mk sample barcode plus Illumina barcodes, to control for contamination. TruSeq adapter sequences along with Illumina sample barcodes were introduced in two successive PCR steps. The TCR alpha and beta cDNA libraries were sequenced on the Illumina HiSeq platform using custom primers. The original pipeline was this. Unique molecular identifiers were extracted from raw reads with MiGEC, and CDR3 positions were determined with MiXCR. For each individual, recombination models were inferred using an EM algorithm with the repgenHMM and IGoR tools. Shared clonotype analysis was performed with the tcR package in R, normalizing sharing by the product of cloneset sizes. To study raw recombination free of thymic and clonal selection effects, out-of-frame nonproductive sequences were analyzed. Starting from the raw public reads, TCRdb applied fastp trimming at Q25, assembled clones with MiXCR and retained in-frame beta chains. Merged by CDR3 protein, the rows form single entries marked with the most common genes and DNA. None of the V and J calls come from the authors' own analysis; TCRdb made them. A total of 450,000 to 650,000 distinct CDR3 sequences appear in this sample, about 16% of them only once. More than 0.4% of the sample comes from the top ten.

This clonotype has just a few counts. Its specific antigen is unknown. Base quality data are lacking; no much larger clone is found one base away. This same sample was also part of a study on yellow fever vaccine responses in identical twins. As the second publication notes: According to the authors, the vaccine-induced T cell response in identical twins seemed to be partly convergent and partly specific to each individual. In identical twins, the study followed T cell clones that responded to the vaccine with precision.

Sequenced input: CD4+ T cells sorted from blood. The source is a woman in her late teens or twenties in good health. The chain employs TRBV12-3 or TRBV12-4 and TRBJ1-1, with no confidently assigned D gene. Here the CDR3 is given as CASTGTYSTEAFF. The nucleotide sequence reads as follows: TGTGCCAGCACCGGCACATACAGCACTGAAGCTTTCTTT.